This T cell receptor beta chain was observed in a study of identical twins listed by TCRdb under 2016. In the study overall: To test whether fetal clonotypes persist, this study deep-sequenced TCR alpha and beta repertoires from monozygotic twins, from unrelated adults of various ages, and from cord blood. Replicate twin experiments were performed at different times using different library preparation protocols to rule out contamination. Broader findings and caveats from the paper: In beta out-of-frame sequences, excess twin sharing was weaker, because having fewer shared sequences lowered the signal-to-noise ratio. Because the same donors could not be followed over many years, the conclusions depended on cross-sectional statistical analysis. In monozygotic twins, out-of-frame TCR alpha sharing was systematically underestimated by recombination models, although the models agreed with sharing between unrelated individuals. Zero-insertion analyses could be partly confounded by invariant T cells such as MAIT and iNKT, although diverse VJ usage argued against such confounding for most clonotypes. Fewer insertions were carried by abundant cord blood beta clonotypes; a weaker similar trend was observed in young adult naive repertoires, while no such trend was observed in memory repertoires. Out-of-frame TCR alpha sequences shared between twins showed an excess of low generation-probability sequences compared with coincidental sharing between unrelated individuals.

The library was made by 5' RACE. The data were produced on an Illumina HiSeq 2000. A universal primer binding site was introduced by template switching, and a unique molecular identifier was present in the final cDNA, enabling accurate counting of TCR cDNA molecules. Specific primers in the conserved constant-segment region were used to synthesize first-strand cDNA for the TCR alpha and beta chains. To control for contamination, every cDNA library was double barcoded, receiving both a SMART-Mk sample barcode and Illumina barcodes. TruSeq adapter sequences, together with Illumina sample barcodes, were added in two successive PCR steps. The TCR alpha and beta cDNA libraries were sequenced on the Illumina HiSeq platform using custom primers. The source study handled its data this way. MiGEC processed the raw reads to extract unique molecular identifiers, while MiXCR was used to determine the CDR3 positions. Recombination models were inferred per individual with the repgenHMM and IGoR tools using an EM algorithm. The analysis of shared clonotypes was done with the tcR package in R, with sharing normalized by the product of cloneset sizes. Out-of-frame nonproductive sequences were analyzed to study raw recombination free of thymic and clonal selection effects. The public reads were reprocessed in TCRdb via fastp at Q25 and MiXCR, keeping in-frame beta chains. Rows merge per CDR3 protein into single entries with the most common DNA and genes. The V and J calls follow TCRdb's processing rather than the paper's. Here the sample has under 900,000 distinct CDR3 sequences; 15% to 20% occur a single time. In total, the top ten clones hold around 13% of the sample.

Every donor in the study was a healthy Caucasian. The twin cohort consisted of three pairs of female monozygotic twins, all aged about 18 to 29 years. The RNA used for TCR libraries was isolated from peripheral blood mononuclear cells. This clonotype was counted a few times. Its antigen remains undetermined. Per-base quality was not reported, and no clone a single base away is much larger than it. Germline trimming amounts to 4 bases on V and 4 bases on J, with 5 as the count of junction bases outside the gene matches. The CDR3 sequence holds 14 residues, the cysteine and phenylalanine included. The kept DNA is CDR3 alone, 42 bases in frame from the first base. The data also belong to a second study, concerning T cells expressing NK-cell markers. From that second study: Fewer than ten donors provided sorted CD3+CD56+NKG2C+, CD3+CD56+NKG2C- and CD3+CD56-NKG2C+ T-cell subsets, whose TCR beta-chain repertoires were profiled. Of the eight sequenced donors, seven were found to be HCMV-seropositive and one was found to be HCMV-seronegative. In several experiments an anti-gammadeltaTCR antibody was added to restrict sorting to alphabetaTCR-expressing T cells. In a handful of donors, the dominant CD3+CD56+NKG2C+ clonotypes were among the top 10 CD8+ clonotypes and accounted for roughly 1.0-7.0% of CD8+ T cells. Those dominant clonotypes were again the most abundant among CD3+CD56-NKG2C+ cells in four donors, at 28.3-60.1%. Whether the expanded NKG2C-expressing T cell clones were specific for HCMV antigens remained unclear. Randomly selected healthy volunteers, three men and five women, were used as the eight sequenced donors. HCMV serostatus was determined by detecting HCMV-specific IgG in serum with a commercial ELISA kit. Bulk peripheral blood T-cell repertoires were additionally sequenced from unsorted PBMC for several donors. MIGEC was used to demultiplex reads and group reads by UMI, and MiTCR was used to assemble and quantify clonotypes. To exclude erroneous sequences, any TCR cDNA sequence not supported by at least two reads was discarded. The tcR package was used for downstream repertoire analysis, and clonotypes were matched across fractions by CDR3 nucleotide sequence plus V segment. VDJmatch was used to annotate antigen specificity against VDJdb, with one amino acid substitution in CDR3 permitted.

Specimen: PBMCs. The sequence is built from TRBV12-3 or TRBV12-4 and TRBJ1-2; 8 of the junction bases match TRBD1. The source of this sequence is a woman younger than 35 in good health. This receptor has the CDR3 CASSSGGAGYGYTF. The DNA reads TGTGCCAGCAGTTCAGGGGGCGCGGGCTATGGCTACACCTTC.